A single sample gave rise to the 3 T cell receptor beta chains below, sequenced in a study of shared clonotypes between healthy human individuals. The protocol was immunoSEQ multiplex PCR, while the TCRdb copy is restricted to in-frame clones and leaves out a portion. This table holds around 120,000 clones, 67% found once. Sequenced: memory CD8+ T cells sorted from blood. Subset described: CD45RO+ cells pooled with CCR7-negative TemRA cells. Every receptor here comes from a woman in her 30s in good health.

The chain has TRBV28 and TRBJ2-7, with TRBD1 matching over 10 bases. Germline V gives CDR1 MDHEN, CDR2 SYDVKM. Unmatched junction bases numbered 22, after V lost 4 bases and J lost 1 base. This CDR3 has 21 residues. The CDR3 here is CASSSTVGGTGEVGVSYEQYF. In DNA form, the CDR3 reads TGTGCCAGCAGTTCCACCGTAGGGGGGACAGGGGAAGTAGGAGTATCCTACGAGCAGTACTTC.

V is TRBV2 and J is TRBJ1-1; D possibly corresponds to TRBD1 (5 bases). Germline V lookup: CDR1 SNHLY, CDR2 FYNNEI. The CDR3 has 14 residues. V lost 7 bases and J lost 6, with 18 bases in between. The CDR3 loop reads CASNVPGQGPEAFF. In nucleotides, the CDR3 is TGTGCCAGCAATGTCCCCGGCCAGGGCCCTGAAGCTTTCTTT.

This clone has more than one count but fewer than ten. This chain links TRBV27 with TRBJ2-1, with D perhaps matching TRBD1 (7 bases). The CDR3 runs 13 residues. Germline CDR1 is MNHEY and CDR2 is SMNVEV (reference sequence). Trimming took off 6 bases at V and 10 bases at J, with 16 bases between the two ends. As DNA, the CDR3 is TGTGCCAGCAGAGGCGGGACAGCCTTCGAGCAGTTCTTC. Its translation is CASRGGTAFEQFF.